This T cell receptor beta chain was documented in a study of control samples from healthy donors and cancer patients. Germline assignment: CDR1 MGHRA and CDR2 YSYEKL. V lost 4 bases and J lost 1, with 7 bases in between. The CDR3 covers 13 residues. Generated by immunoSEQ multiplex PCR, the TCRdb table keeps only in-frame clones and is missing some. Found here are some 120,000 clones, around 87% of them singletons; the top ten hold around 9%. The sequence derives from a man in his forties in good health. Sequencing used blood. V and J are TRBV4-1 and TRBJ1-1, with a weak D call TRBD1 (5 bases). This CDR3 reads CASSRGQNTEAFF. In nucleotides, the CDR3 is TGCGCCAGCAGCCGCGGACAGAACACTGAAGCTTTCTTT.